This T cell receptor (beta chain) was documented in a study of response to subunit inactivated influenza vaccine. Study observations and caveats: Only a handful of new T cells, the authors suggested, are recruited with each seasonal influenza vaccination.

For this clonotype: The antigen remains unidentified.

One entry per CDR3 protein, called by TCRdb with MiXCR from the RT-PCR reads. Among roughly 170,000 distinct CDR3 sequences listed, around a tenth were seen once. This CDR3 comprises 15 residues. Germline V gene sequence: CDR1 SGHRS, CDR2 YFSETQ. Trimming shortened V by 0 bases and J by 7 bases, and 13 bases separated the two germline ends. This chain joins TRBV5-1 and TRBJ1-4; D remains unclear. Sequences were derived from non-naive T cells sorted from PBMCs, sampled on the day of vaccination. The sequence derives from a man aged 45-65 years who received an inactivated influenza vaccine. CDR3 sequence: CASSLVAREGEKLFF. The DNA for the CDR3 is TGCGCCAGCAGCTTGGTCGCTCGGGAAGGTGAAAAACTGTTTTTT.